This is a list of T cell receptor beta chains from one sample in a study of Ad26.COV2.S vaccination and SARS-CoV-2 variants. Sequencing used immunoSEQ multiplex PCR; TCRdb keeps in-frame clones, though not all of them. This sample has nearly 400,000 clones, with roughly 90% found just once. Source: peripheral blood, taken in a trial of Ad26.COV2.S vaccine versus placebo. Source of these receptors: a person aged 18 to 59 who received the Ad26.COV2.S COVID-19 vaccine or a placebo. CDR3s include the opening cysteine and the closing phenylalanine or tryptophan. A D gene is named only where the DNA matches it firmly. Clone size appears in some rows only: once, few, many, or a class for an expanded clone.

clone_size,v_call,j_call,d_call,cdr3_nt,cdr3_aa
NA,TRBV6-4,TRBJ2-7,TRBD2,TGTGCCAGCCATTACCGGGGACTAGCGGGAGGCTTGGGGGGCGAGCAGTACTTC,CASHYRGLAGGLGGEQYF
NA,TRBV18,TRBJ1-1,NA,TGTGCCAGCTCACCGCGGATGAACACTGAAGCTTTCTTT,CASSPRMNTEAFF
once,TRBV5-5,TRBJ1-5,NA,TGTGCCAGCAGCTTGGGTCCTAGCAATCAGCCCCAGCATTTT,CASSLGPSNQPQHF
NA,TRBV5-5,TRBJ1-1,NA,TGTGCCAGCAGCTTGGATTGGTCCTACACTGAAGCTTTCTTT,CASSLDWSYTEAFF
NA,TRBV5-1,TRBJ1-3,NA,TGCGCCAGCAGCTTGGTTCGGCAGGGAGTCACTGGAAACACCATATATTTT,CASSLVRQGVTGNTIYF
NA,TRBV3-1/TRBV3-2,TRBJ2-7,TRBD1,TGTGCCAGCAGCCAAAGGCCGGGACAGACCTACGAGCAGTACTTC,CASSQRPGQTYEQYF
NA,TRBV29-1,TRBJ2-7,NA,TGCAGCGTTGGTCACAAAACGGGGGGACACCGGTACGAGCAGTACTTC,CSVGHKTGGHRYEQYF
NA,TRBV11-2,TRBJ2-3,NA,TGTGCCAGCAGCCCCCCCGCGAGGACAGATACGCAGTATTTT,CASSPPARTDTQYF
NA,TRBV30,TRBJ2-7,NA,TGTGCCTGGGCCTTCGGGCGAGCCATCCACTACGAGCAGTACTTC,CAWAFGRAIHYEQYF
NA,TRBV30,TRBJ2-1,NA,TGTGCCTGGAGTCCTCCTAGCGTCTCCTACAATGAGCAGTTCTTC,CAWSPPSVSYNEQFF
once,TRBV9,TRBJ2-3,TRBD1,TGTGCCAGCAGCGAAGGGACAGGGGTTGCAGATACGCAGTATTTT,CASSEGTGVADTQYF
NA,TRBV2,TRBJ2-3,NA,TGTGCCAGCGGGGGTAGGGTAGACTTCTTCACAGATACGCAGTATTTT,CASGGRVDFFTDTQYF
once,TRBV3-1/TRBV3-2,TRBJ1-1,TRBD1,TGTGCCAGCAGCCACCGACAGGGGACTACCACTGAAGCTTTCTTT,CASSHRQGTTTEAFF
NA,TRBV5-1,TRBJ2-1,TRBD2,TGCGCCAGCAGCGGACTAGCGGGGGACAATGAGCAGTTCTTC,CASSGLAGDNEQFF
NA,TRBV7-2,TRBJ2-1,NA,TGTGCCAGCCGGGGGAATGAGCAGTTCTTC,CASRGNEQFF